This is a list of T cell receptor beta chains from one sample in a study of blood T cell repertoires in COVID-19. TCRdb's table, derived via immunoSEQ multiplex PCR, lists solely in-frame clones and lacks some. The data contain approximately 260,000 clones, 89% of them singletons. Sequenced: peripheral blood. The receptor source for this set is a man in his forties or fifties with acute or convalescent COVID-19. Both conserved end residues are part of each CDR3. Fields, in order: D gene, clone size, V gene, J gene, CDR3 DNA, CDR3 protein. D genes are given only for firm matches. Not every row has a clone size; where given, it reads once, few, many or a size class.

>NA|NA|TRBV11-2|TRBJ2-5
TGTGCCAGCAGCTTAGTGGGGGGGCCCCAGGTGGGAGAGACCCAGTACTTC
CASSLVGGPQVGETQYF
>NA|NA|TRBV6-4|TRBJ1-6
TGTGCCAGCAGCCCTCGGGGGGATGGTTCCTATAATTCACCCCTCCACTTT
CASSPRGDGSYNSPLHF
>NA|NA|TRBV10-3|TRBJ1-3
TGTGCCATCAGGGGCAGGGCCTCTGGAAACACCATATATTTT
CAIRGRASGNTIYF
>NA|NA|TRBV10-3|TRBJ1-2
TGTGCCATCAGTGAAACAGGCGGAGGCTACACCTTC
CAISETGGGYTF
>TRBD1|NA|TRBV2|TRBJ1-2
TGTGCCAGCAAGCCCGACAGGGGGAATGGCTACACCTTC
CASKPDRGNGYTF
>NA|NA|TRBV25-1|TRBJ2-3
TGTGCCAGCAGTGGGGCGGGGACAGATACGCAGTATTTT
CASSGAGTDTQYF
>NA|once|TRBV7-3|TRBJ1-1
TGTGCCAGCAGCTTTGTTGGGGCCCCTGAAGCTTTCTTT
CASSFVGAPEAFF
>NA|NA|TRBV6-4|TRBJ1-6
TGTGCCAGCAGTTCGACAGGCTATAATTCACCCCTCCACTTT
CASSSTGYNSPLHF
>NA|NA|TRBV7-9|TRBJ1-5
TGTGCCAGCAGCTTAAGTATGGGCCCCGCGAATCAGCCCCAGCATTTT
CASSLSMGPANQPQHF
>NA|NA|TRBV4-1|TRBJ2-7
TGCGCCAGCAGCCTGGGCCCCCGGCCGGGAAACGAGCAGTACTTC
CASSLGPRPGNEQYF